Listed here are 27 T cell receptor beta chains from one sample, sequenced in a study of blood T cell repertoires in COVID-19. TCRdb's table, derived via immunoSEQ multiplex PCR, lists solely in-frame clones and lacks some. The data show around 100,000 clones, less than 85% seen once. The specimen sequenced was peripheral blood. The receptors originated from a human donor in a cohort sampled during active COVID-19.

This chain's CDR3 is CASSPPGGGGETQYF. The CDR3 DNA reads TGTGCCAGCAGCCCCCCAGGGGGTGGAGGGGAGACCCAGTACTTC. The chain uses TRBV7-9 and TRBJ2-5; tentative D call: TRBD1 (7 bases). CDR3 length: 15 residues. Germline CDR1 reads SEHNR; CDR2 reads FQNEAQ (reference sequence). V dropped 5 bases and J dropped 5 bases, with 18 bases sitting between them. The variable domain in full, with the rest retrieved from reference TRBV7-9 and TRBJ2-5, is DTGVSQNPRHKITKRGQNVTFRCDPISEHNRLYWYRQTLGQGPEFLTYFQNEAQLEKSRLLSDRFSAERPKGSFSTLEIQRTEQGDSAMYLCASSPPGGGGETQYFGPGTRLLVL.

V and J are TRBV5-4 and TRBJ2-1; D might be TRBD1 (8 bases). CDR1 is SGHNT and CDR2 is YYREEE in the germline V gene (reference sequence). Trimming took off 5 bases at V and 1 base at J, with 16 bases between the two ends. The CDR3 extends over 16 amino acids. The CDR3 DNA is TGTGCCAGCAGTTCTACAGGGGGGGCATCCTACAATGAGCAGTTCTTC. As protein: CASSSTGGASYNEQFF. Complete variable domain (other parts from reference TRBV5-4 and TRBJ2-1): ETGVTQSPTHLIKTRGQQVTLRCSSQSGHNTVSWYQQALGQGPQFIFQYYREEENGRGNFPPRFSGLQFPNYSSELNVNALELDDSALYLCASSSTGGASYNEQFFGPGTRLTVL.

This clone occurred once. The rearrangement links TRBV6-5 to TRBJ1-5; D is unresolved. V dropped 8 bases and J dropped 1 base, with 15 bases sitting between them. The V gene's germline CDR1 is MNHEY and CDR2 SVGAGI. CDR3 size: 15 residues. In DNA, the CDR3 is TGTGCCAGCCAACTCCTGGAGGGAAGCAATCAGCCCCAGCATTTT. Protein product: CASQLLEGSNQPQHF.

This clone was seen just once. The chain has TRBV19 and TRBJ1-5, with D uncertain. Looked up from germline, CDR1 is LNHDA and CDR2 is SQIVND (reference sequence). Deletions cut 3 bases from V and 6 bases from J, with 18 bases between. CDR3 length equals 16 residues. In DNA, the CDR3 is TGTGCCAGTAGTATCGAGCGCTCGTTACTAGCTCAGCCCCAGCATTTT. Its protein product is CASSIERSLLAQPQHF.

The chain has TRBV10-3 and TRBJ1-4; D uncertain. From germline, CDR1 is ENHRY and CDR2 SYGVKD. Trimming cost V 4 bases and J 6 bases, with 6 bases left between them. This CDR3 comprises 12 residues. The CDR3 here is CAISGGDEKLFF. The CDR3 bases are TGTGCCATCAGTGGCGGAGATGAAAAACTGTTTTTT.

In this sample, this clone turned up once. This chain links TRBV2 with TRBJ1-3, with 7 bases identical to TRBD1. This CDR3 has 15 amino acids. Looked up from germline, CDR1 is SNHLY and CDR2 is FYNNEI. V lost 4 bases and J lost 2; bases outside the gene matches: 5. In nucleotides, the CDR3 is TGTGCCAGCAGTGCCAATACAGGGGCTGGAAACACCATATATTTT. This sequence encodes CASSANTGAGNTIYF.

The chain joins TRBV5-8 to TRBJ1-5; 9 bases agree with TRBD1. This CDR3 region has 11 residues. Germline CDR1 SGHTS, CDR2 YDEGEE. With 3 bases clipped from V and 15 bases from J, the junction kept 4 bases outside the gene matches. For the CDR3, the DNA is TGTGCCAGCAGCTATTGGACAGGGGTGCATTTT. It translates to CASSYWTGVHF.

Comment on this clone: Other DNA sequences in the sample encode the same CDR3. The CDR3 region is CASSYPGTDTQYF. The CDR3 DNA sequence: TGTGCCAGCAGTTACCCGGGGACAGATACGCAGTATTTT. This chain links TRBV6-5 with TRBJ2-3; D possibly corresponds to TRBD2 (5 bases). The V end lost 2 bases, the J end lost 3 bases, and 6 bases lay between the germline ends. The V gene's germline CDR1 is MNHEY and CDR2 SVGAGI. CDR3 length: 13 amino acids.

V and J are TRBV18 and TRBJ1-3; the D is unclear. The CDR3 runs 14 residues. CDR1 is KGHSH and CDR2 is LQKENI in the germline V gene. V lost 3 bases and J 4 bases, leaving 10 bases between the germline ends. The CDR3 sequence: CASSPLDNGNTIYF. The CDR3 DNA is TGTGCCAGCTCACCCCTAGATAACGGAAACACCATATATTTT.

The J gene is TRBJ2-7, the V gene TRBV7-2, with D possibly being TRBD1 (6 bases). The V gene's germline CDR1 is SGHTA and CDR2 FQGNSA. Trimming pared 4 bases from V and 3 bases from J, leaving 16 bases between. The CDR3 has 15 amino acids. The CDR3 DNA reads TGTGCCAGCAGCTGGGACACGCAAGCTGGCTACGAGCAGTACTTC. Protein: CASSWDTQAGYEQYF.

This clone was detected only once. This rearrangement joins TRBV6-5 to TRBJ2-7, with a weak D call TRBD1 (6 bases). Trimming removed 6 bases from V and 2 bases from J, with 17 bases in between. The CDR3 loop spans 15 amino acids. Germline loops: CDR1 MNHEY, CDR2 SVGAGI. CDR3 in DNA: TGTGCCAGCAGGGCGAAGAGGGACATGACCTACGAGCAGTACTTC. Its translation: CASRAKRDMTYEQYF.

The rearrangement links TRBV11-3 to TRBJ2-3; D possibly corresponds to TRBD1 (6 bases). Trimming pared 4 bases from V and 4 bases from J, leaving 12 bases between. Germline V gives CDR1 SGHNT, CDR2 YENEEA. This CDR3 comprises 14 residues. The CDR3: CASSSYRVPDTQYF. CDR3 sequence (DNA): TGTGCCAGCAGCTCGTACAGGGTCCCAGATACGCAGTATTTT.

This sequence joins TRBV30 and TRBJ2-3, with 9 positions matching TRBD2. The germline V gene has CDR1 GTSNPN and CDR2 SVGIG (reference sequence). The CDR3 covers 14 residues. Trimming cost V 1 base and J 5 bases; bases outside gene matches: 4. This chain's CDR3 is CAWSASGVRDTQYF. CDR3 bases: TGTGCCTGGAGTGCTAGCGGGGTCCGAGATACGCAGTATTTT. The full variable domain, its missing parts supplied by reference TRBV30 and TRBJ2-3, is SQTIHQWPATLVQPVGSPLSLECTVEGTSNPNLYWYRQAAGRGLQLLFYSVGIGQISSEVPQNLSASRPQDRQFILSSKKLLLSDSGFYLCAWSASGVRDTQYFGPGTRLTVL.

The chain joins TRBV3-1 (or the pseudogene TRBV3-2) to TRBJ2-5; 12 nucleotides align to TRBD2. J gave up 5 bases and V 3 bases, and 7 bases lay outside the gene matches. The CDR3 contains 16 residues. Germline lookup yields CDR1 LGHDT and CDR2 YNNKEL (reference sequence). The CDR3 here is CASSHPSGGARETQYF. CDR3 nucleotide sequence: TGTGCCAGCAGCCACCCTAGCGGGGGGGCCCGGGAGACCCAGTACTTC.

The chain joins TRBV29-1 to TRBJ1-1, with 8 bases fitting TRBD1. The CDR3 sequence is 15 residues long. The ends lost 7 bases at V and 1 base at J; junction bases unmatched: 11. The germline CDR1 and CDR2 sequences are SQVTM and ANQGSEA. In DNA, the CDR3 is TGCAGCGCTCTTGATCCCCAGGGGGCGAACACTGAAGCTTTCTTT. Amino acid sequence: CSALDPQGANTEAFF.

The gene calls are TRBV6-5 and TRBJ1-1, with a tentative D call TRBD1 (5 bases). CDR1 and CDR2 from the germline V gene are MNHEY and SVGAGI. The V end was cut by 7 bases, the J end by 0 bases, with 12 bases between. CDR3 length equals 14 residues. The CDR3 DNA sequence: TGTGCCAGCAAAAGCGGGACTGTGAACACTGAAGCTTTCTTT. It yields the protein CASKSGTVNTEAFF.

J is TRBJ2-3 and V is TRBV10-1, with TRBD1 identical over 7 bases. V shed 2 bases, J shed 5 bases, and the junction held 4 bases outside the gene matches. CDR1 and CDR2 (germline): WNHNN, SYGVQD (reference sequence). The CDR3 loop spans 14 amino acids. CDR3 DNA sequence: TGCGCCAGCAGTGAGGGCAGGGGGAGAGATACGCAGTATTTT. This gives the protein CASSEGRGRDTQYF.

This rearrangement joins TRBV9 to TRBJ2-3, with 7 bases matching TRBD1. Looked up from germline, CDR1 is SGDLS and CDR2 is YYNGEE. The CDR3 consists of 13 residues. Trimming removed 3 bases from V and 6 bases from J; junction bases left unmatched: 4. CDR3 residues: CASSAGTADTQYF. The CDR3 nucleotides read TGTGCCAGCAGCGCAGGGACAGCGGATACGCAGTATTTT.

The V call is TRBV11-3, the J call TRBJ2-1, with TRBD2 as a possible D gene (6 bases). The germline V gene encodes CDR1 SGHNT and CDR2 YENEEA. There are 14 residues in the CDR3. V was clipped by 4 bases and J by 9 bases, with 16 bases between them. The CDR3 DNA follows: TGTGCCAGCAGCTCCGGGGTGGGAGGCGGTGAGCAGTTCTTC. Residues: CASSSGVGGGEQFF.

The V call is TRBV6-6, the J call TRBJ2-2, with D tentatively TRBD1 (6 bases). There are 15 residues in the CDR3. Looked up from germline, CDR1 is MNHNY and CDR2 is SVGAGI (reference sequence). V shed 5 bases and J shed 0 bases, with 10 bases lying between them. As DNA, the CDR3 is TGTGCCAGCAGTGGGACACAAGCGAACACCGGGGAGCTGTTTTTT. This encodes CASSGTQANTGELFF.

The chain joins TRBV6-2 or TRBV6-3 to TRBJ1-2; D may be TRBD1 (5 bases). The length of the CDR3 is 11 residues. The germline V and J ends were trimmed by 0 bases and 14 bases, with 10 bases remaining between them. CDR1 MNHEY and CDR2 SVGEGT come from the germline V gene. The CDR3 DNA follows: TGTGCCAGCAGTTACTCCGACAGAACTACCTTC. Amino acids: CASSYSDRTTF.

V is TRBV9 and J is TRBJ2-7; 11 bases align to TRBD2. Trimming took 4 bases from V and 3 from J; bases not matched to a gene: 12. Germline V lookup: CDR1 SGDLS, CDR2 YYNGEE. The CDR3 loop spans 17 amino acids. The CDR3 spells CASSLRDLAGGLYEQYF. CDR3 sequence (DNA): TGTGCCAGCAGCCTGCGCGACCTAGCGGGGGGACTCTACGAGCAGTACTTC.

The chain links TRBV7-2 to TRBJ2-7; 12 positions agree with TRBD2. Germline V gives CDR1 SGHTA, CDR2 FQGNSA. The CDR3 length is 16 residues. The V and J ends lost 1 base and 4 bases, in that order; junction bases with no gene match: 5. CDR3 in amino acids: CASSLGTSGIPYEQYF. CDR3 nucleotides: TGTGCCAGCAGCTTAGGGACTAGCGGGATTCCTTACGAGCAGTACTTC.

The chain couples TRBV6-5 to TRBJ1-3; D is unresolved. Germline V gene lookup returns CDR1 MNHEY and CDR2 SVGAGI. This CDR3 is 14 amino acids long. The V end was cut by 4 bases, the J end by 4 bases, with 11 bases between. Written as DNA, the CDR3 is TGTGCCAGCAGTTCCCCGAAGAGGGGAAACACCATATATTTT. It encodes CASSSPKRGNTIYF.

V and J are TRBV2 and TRBJ2-7, with 7 bases identical to TRBD1. Germline V gives CDR1 SNHLY, CDR2 FYNNEI. The CDR3 spans 16 residues. The V and J ends lost 5 bases and 4 bases, in that order; junction bases with no gene match: 14. The CDR3 coding sequence is TGTGCCAGCAGTTACGTTCCGGGACAGAATATATACGAGCAGTACTTC. Its protein product is CASSYVPGQNIYEQYF.

The V gene is TRBV6-2 or TRBV6-3, the J gene TRBJ1-2; TRBD1 might be the D (6 bases). The germline V and J ends were trimmed by 5 bases and 5 bases, with 21 bases remaining between them. This CDR3 has 16 amino acids. The V gene's germline CDR1 is MNHEY and CDR2 SVGEGT. The CDR3 region has the DNA TGTGCCAGCAGTCTACGACCTTATGAACAGGGATATGGCTACACCTTC. Protein product: CASSLRPYEQGYGYTF.

This sequence joins TRBV6-2 or TRBV6-3 and TRBJ1-5; 8 bases line up with TRBD1. The CDR3 is 15 amino acids. V was clipped by 5 bases and J by 1 base; unmatched bases: 4. Germline CDR1 reads MNHEY; CDR2 reads SVGEGT. CDR3: CASSKDRVSNQPQHF. In DNA, the CDR3 is TGTGCCAGCAGTAAGGACAGGGTGAGCAATCAGCCCCAGCATTTT.